Shown below are 27 T cell receptor beta chains from a single sample sequenced in a study of T cells in Graves' hyperthyroidism and ophthalmopathy. TCR beta CDR3 regions were amplified from RNA. HTBI primers drove first-round RT-PCR of the TCR CDR3. Each CDR3 protein is one row after TCRdb ran MiXCR on the multiplex PCR reads. Seen here are approximately 720,000 distinct CDR3 sequences, 18% observed once, and the top ten hold approximately 15%. The sequenced sample was blood. These receptors were taken from a woman in her 50s with Graves' hyperthyroidism that later progressed to Graves' ophthalmopathy.

This chain connects TRBV9 to TRBJ2-5, with a weak D call TRBD1 (5 bases). The CDR3 extends over 15 amino acids. Germline-derived CDR1 and CDR2 are SGDLS and YYNGEE. V was pared by 0 bases and J by 5 bases, with 14 bases between. For the CDR3, the DNA is TGTGCCAGCAGCGTAGATACAGGAGTAGGGGAGACCCAGTACTTC. The encoded protein is CASSVDTGVGETQYF.

The sample holds a few counts of this clonotype. The genes are TRBV5-8 and TRBJ1-5; tentatively, D is TRBD1 (6 bases). Trimming shortened V by 0 bases and J by 5 bases, and 12 bases separated the two germline ends. The CDR3 is made up of 15 amino acids. Germline CDR1 and CDR2: SGHTS and YDEGEE. The CDR3 reads CASSLGGQLYQPQHF. CDR3 bases: TGTGCCAGCAGCTTGGGCGGACAGCTCTATCAGCCCCAGCATTTT.

This clonotype turned up a few times. The chain uses TRBV29-1 and TRBJ2-3, with D possibly matching TRBD2 (5 bases). This CDR3 contains 13 residues. Trimming cost V 5 bases and J 3 bases, with 12 bases left between them. Germline V CDR1 and CDR2: SQVTM, ANQGSEA. The CDR3 loop reads CSVWAGGTDTQYF. The CDR3 DNA reads TGCAGCGTTTGGGCAGGCGGGACAGATACGCAGTATTTT.

V is TRBV7-9 and J is TRBJ1-4; D may be TRBD1 (5 bases). V was pared by 4 bases and J by 0 bases, with 18 bases between. The V gene's germline CDR1 is SEHNR and CDR2 FQNEAQ (reference sequence). The CDR3 loop spans 18 amino acids. This CDR3 reads CASSSIRQTTSTNEKLFF. The CDR3 DNA reads TGTGCCAGCAGCTCGATTAGACAGACTACTTCAACTAATGAAAAACTGTTTTTT.

V usage is TRBV28 and J usage is TRBJ2-5, with TRBD2 matching over 11 bases. Trimming cost V 5 bases and J 4 bases; bases outside gene matches: 18. Germline loops: CDR1 MDHEN, CDR2 SYDVKM. The CDR3 sequence is 19 residues long. The CDR3 DNA is TGTGCCAGCAGTCCAGGGGTAGCGGGAGGGAGCGCGTATCGAGAGACCCAGTACTTC. It specifies CASSPGVAGGSAYRETQYF.

The chain recombines TRBV7-2 with TRBJ2-2, with D hard to call. Trimming removed 5 bases from V and 8 bases from J, with 9 bases in between. The CDR3 extends over 12 amino acids. CDR1 and CDR2 (germline): SGHTA, FQGNSA. The CDR3 is CASSHPVGELFF. CDR3 sequence (DNA): TGTGCCAGCAGCCACCCCGTTGGGGAGCTGTTTTTT.

This clonotype came up a few times. The rearrangement uses TRBV19 and TRBJ2-1; maybe TRBD1 (5 bases). V was pared by 6 bases and J by 1 base, with 7 bases between. Germline-derived CDR1 and CDR2 are LNHDA and SQIVND (reference sequence). The length of the CDR3 is 13 residues. CDR3 nucleotide sequence: TGTGCCAGTAGGACAGATTCCTACAATGAGCAGTTCTTC. Translated: CASRTDSYNEQFF.

This clonotype has a count of ten or more. The rearrangement uses TRBV7-9 and TRBJ1-2, with D hard to call. With 7 bases removed from V and 3 bases from J, the gap between germline ends came to 15 bases. The CDR3 is 14 residues long. Germline V CDR1 and CDR2: SEHNR, FQNEAQ (reference sequence). CDR3 bases: TGTGCCAGCAAGGAGGCGCGGGGAGACTATGGCTACACCTTC. Translated: CASKEARGDYGYTF.

The chain joins TRBV20-1 to TRBJ2-2, with 7 nucleotides matching TRBD1. Germline trimming cut 6 bases from V and 1 base from J; bases unmatched to any gene: 5. The germline V gene has CDR1 DFQATT and CDR2 SNEGSKA (reference sequence). The CDR3 extends over 14 amino acids. CDR3 residues: CSASGTVNTGELFF. For the CDR3, the DNA is TGCAGTGCGTCCGGGACAGTGAACACCGGGGAGCTGTTTTTT.

Notes on this clonotype: A much bigger clone sits one base away, suggesting this may be a read error. The chain carries TRBV7-8 and TRBJ2-1, with D possibly TRBD2 on 5 matching bases. Germline lookup yields CDR1 SGHVS and CDR2 FQNEAQ. This CDR3 has 16 amino acids. The V and J ends lost 3 bases and 3 bases respectively, with 15 bases between them. The CDR3 loop is CASSFPLAGLYNEQFF. CDR3 DNA sequence: TGTGCCAGCAGCTTCCCCCTCGCGGGCCTCTACAATGAGCAGTTCTTC.

In DNA, the CDR3 is TGTGCCAGTCGACAGGGCGGATCCTACGAGCAGTACTTC. Encoded protein: CASRQGGSYEQYF. The rearrangement joins TRBV25-1 to TRBJ2-7; 7 nucleotides agree with TRBD1. CDR3 length: 13 residues. CDR1 and CDR2 (germline): MGHDK, SYGVNS. Trimming removed 9 bases from V and 1 base from J; junction bases left unmatched: 6.

As to this clonotype: One junction end does not reproduce the germline sequence, and a read error may be involved. This chain links TRBV2 with TRBJ1-2; D gene unclear. CDR1 is SNHLY and CDR2 is FYNNEI in the germline V gene. The CDR3 consists of 14 residues. For the CDR3, the DNA is TGTACCAGCAGACCGAGGCGGTCTAACTATGGCTACACCTTC. Amino acid sequence: CTSRPRRSNYGYTF.

This chain connects TRBV7-3 to TRBJ2-2; TRBD2 might be the D (6 bases). V shed 4 bases and J shed 4 bases, with 13 bases lying between them. Germline CDR1 reads SGHTA; CDR2 reads FQGTGA. The CDR3 spans 15 residues. The chain's CDR3 is CASSSGRGITGELFF. The DNA for the CDR3 is TGTGCCAGCAGCTCCGGGCGGGGTATCACCGGGGAGCTGTTTTTT.

This clonotype was picked up a small number of times. The V and J genes are TRBV5-5 and TRBJ1-1; tentatively, D is TRBD1 (5 bases). Germline CDR1 SGHKS, CDR2 YYEKEE (reference sequence). Trimming took 2 bases from V and 6 from J, leaving 17 bases between them. The CDR3 has 15 residues. The CDR3 reads CASSLGEPLKSEAFF. The CDR3 DNA reads as TGTGCCAGCAGCTTAGGGGAGCCACTGAAGTCTGAAGCTTTCTTT.

This clonotype was counted a few times. CDR3 in amino acids: CASSWGTSGGTGELFF. The CDR3 region has the DNA TGTGCCAGCAGTTGGGGGACTAGCGGGGGGACCGGGGAGCTGTTTTTT. This chain connects TRBV12-3 or TRBV12-4 to TRBJ2-2, with 15 bases aligning to TRBD2. J lost 5 bases, V lost 4 bases, and 2 bases had no gene match. This CDR3 has 16 amino acids.

The chain uses TRBV20-1 and TRBJ2-3, with 10 positions matching TRBD1. The germline V gene encodes CDR1 DFQATT and CDR2 SNEGSKA (reference sequence). This CDR3 has 17 residues. Germline trimming cut 3 bases from V and 6 bases from J; bases unmatched to any gene: 15. CDR3 sequence reads: CSASDEAGQGGLDTQYF. In DNA, the CDR3 is TGCAGTGCTAGCGATGAGGCCGGACAGGGGGGTTTGGATACGCAGTATTTT.

The chain is built from TRBV7-3 and TRBJ2-7; D is possibly TRBD1 (8 bases). The germline gives CDR1 SGHTA, CDR2 FQGTGA. The CDR3 runs 17 residues. Trimming stripped 5 bases from V and 3 bases from J, with 23 bases between. This CDR3 is CASSQLRERDRIYEQYF. The CDR3 DNA follows: TGTGCCAGCAGCCAGCTGAGGGAGCGGGACAGGATCTACGAGCAGTACTTC.

The chain uses TRBV27 and TRBJ2-1; TRBD1 matches 7 bases. Trimming cost V 8 bases and J 9 bases; bases outside gene matches: 10. CDR3 length equals 13 residues. Germline CDR1 MNHEY, CDR2 SMNVEV (reference sequence). CDR3 nucleotides: TGTGCCAGCGGAACCGGGACAGTCCTTGAGCAGTTCTTC. Translation: CASGTGTVLEQFF.

This clonotype occurred many times. This chain connects TRBV3-1 to TRBJ1-2, with unresolved D. Germline CDR1 and CDR2: LGHDT and YNNKEL (reference sequence). The CDR3 covers 15 residues. V lost 1 base and J 4 bases, leaving 13 bases between the germline ends. The CDR3 reads CASSQGRRSGYGYTF. CDR3 nucleotides: TGTGCCAGCAGCCAAGGTCGCAGGTCGGGCTATGGCTACACCTTC.

The chain couples TRBV29-1 to TRBJ2-3; D remains unclear. CDR1 is SQVTM, CDR2 ANQGSEA, per germline. This CDR3 has 13 amino acids. V lost 0 bases to trimming and J lost 6 bases, with 10 bases between them. The CDR3 loop reads CSVEDSGSDTQYF. CDR3 in DNA: TGCAGCGTTGAAGATTCCGGGTCGGATACGCAGTATTTT.

There are a few counts of this clonotype. This chain connects TRBV11-2 to TRBJ2-5, with a tentative D call TRBD2 (7 bases). Looked up from germline, CDR1 is SGHAT and CDR2 is FQNNGV. V was clipped by 2 bases and J by 4 bases, with 20 bases between them. CDR3 length equals 17 residues. The CDR3 region has the DNA TGTGCCAGCAGCTTAAAGACCATGGGGGGGCTTCGAGAGACCCAGTACTTC. Translating it yields CASSLKTMGGLRETQYF. Looking up the rest from reference TRBV11-2 and TRBJ2-5 gives the full variable domain: EAGVAQSPRYKIIEKRQSVAFWCNPISGHATLYWYQQILGQGPKLLIQFQNNGVVDDSQLPKDRFSAERLKGVDSTLKIQPAKLEDSAVYLCASSLKTMGGLRETQYFGPGTRLLVL.

Concerning this clonotype: One end of the junction fails to match germline, which may point to a read error. V is TRBV7-9 and J is TRBJ2-1, with D maybe TRBD2 (6 bases). The germline CDR1 and CDR2 sequences are SEHNR and FQNEAQ (reference sequence). CDR3 size: 17 residues. The CDR3 sequence: CASSQALLQGRDYEQFF. CDR3 DNA: TGCGCCAGCAGCCAAGCCCTTCTCCAGGGAAGGGACTATGAGCAGTTCTTC.

A few counts support this clonotype. The chain couples TRBV12-3 or TRBV12-4 to TRBJ2-5; TRBD2 aligns across 11 bases. The CDR3 consists of 16 residues. Trimming took 5 bases from V and 1 from J; bases not matched to a gene: 6. CDR3 nucleotide sequence: TGTGCCAGCAGTCGGAATAGCGGGGGGGCCCAAGAGACCCAGTACTTC. Encoded protein: CASSRNSGGAQETQYF.

The V and J genes are TRBV9 and TRBJ2-1; 7 bases are a match to TRBD2. V was clipped by 0 bases and J by 3 bases; unmatched bases: 9. The V gene's germline CDR1 is SGDLS and CDR2 YYNGEE. The CDR3 extends over 17 amino acids. This chain's CDR3 is CASSVGGGPNLYNEQFF. CDR3 DNA sequence: TGTGCCAGCAGCGTAGGGGGAGGGCCAAACCTCTACAATGAGCAGTTCTTC.

This clonotype was observed a handful of times. The genes are TRBV7-8 and TRBJ1-5; the match to TRBD1 covers 10 bases. Trimming removed 5 bases from V and 0 bases from J; junction bases left unmatched: 10. The CDR3 is 18 residues long. CDR1 and CDR2 from the germline V gene are SGHVS and FQNEAQ. CDR3 DNA sequence: TGTGCCAGCAGCATTGGGACAGGGGTGGGGTATAGCAATCAGCCCCAGCATTTT. Protein: CASSIGTGVGYSNQPQHF.

With regard to this clonotype: This may come from a read error, since a much larger clone is one base off. CDR3 coding DNA: TGTGCCAGCAGCCAACTTCAGGGGGCGCAGCAGTTCTTC. Protein: CASSQLQGAQQFF. This rearrangement joins TRBV14 to TRBJ2-1; 8 bases are shared with TRBD1. This CDR3 has 13 amino acids. V dropped 2 bases and J dropped 11; count of bases not matched to a gene: 5. Germline loops: CDR1 SGHDN, CDR2 FVKESK.

This clonotype showed up many times. The chain carries TRBV11-3 and TRBJ2-6; TRBD1 might be the D (5 bases). The CDR3 consists of 16 residues. With 5 bases removed from V and 1 base from J, the gap between germline ends came to 12 bases. CDR1 SGHNT and CDR2 YENEEA come from the germline V gene. Here the CDR3 DNA reads TGTGCCAGCAGCAATTCCCCAGGGTCTGGGGCCAACGTCCTGACTTTC. This encodes CASSNSPGSGANVLTF. Full variable domain (outside the CDR3, taken from reference TRBV11-3 and TRBJ2-6): EAGVVQSPRYKIIEKKQPVAFWCNPISGHNTLYWYLQNLGQGPELLIRYENEEAVDDSQLPKDRFSAERLKGVDSTLKIQPAELGDSAVYLCASSNSPGSGANVLTFGAGSRLTVL.